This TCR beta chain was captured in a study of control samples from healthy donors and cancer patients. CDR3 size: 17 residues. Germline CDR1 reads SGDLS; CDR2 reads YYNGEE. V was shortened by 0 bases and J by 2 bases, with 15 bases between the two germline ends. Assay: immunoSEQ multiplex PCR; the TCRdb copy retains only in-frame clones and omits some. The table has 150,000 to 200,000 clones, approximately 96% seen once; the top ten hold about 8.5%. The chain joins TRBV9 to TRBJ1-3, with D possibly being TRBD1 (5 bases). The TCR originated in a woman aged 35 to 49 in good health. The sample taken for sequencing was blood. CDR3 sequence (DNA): TGTGCCAGCAGCGTAGCTCACGGACAAGGAACTGGAAACACCATATATTTT. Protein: CASSVAHGQGTGNTIYF.